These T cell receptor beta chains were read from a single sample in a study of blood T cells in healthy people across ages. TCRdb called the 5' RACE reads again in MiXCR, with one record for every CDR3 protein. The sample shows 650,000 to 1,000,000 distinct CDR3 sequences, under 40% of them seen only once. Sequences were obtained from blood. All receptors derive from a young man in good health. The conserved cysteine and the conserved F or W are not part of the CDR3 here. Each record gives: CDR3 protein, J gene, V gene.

ASSLADRALKADTQY,TRBJ2-3,TRBV12-3/TRBV12-4
ASSQDRVAYYGYT,TRBJ1-2,TRBV4-1
ASSYTSGGEQF,TRBJ2-1,TRBV6-6
ASSLTGEPHYGYT,TRBJ1-2,TRBV4-1
ASRLDGEQF,TRBJ2-1,TRBV2
SATRLALRNTGELF,TRBJ2-2,TRBV20-1
ASSVGLGASPQH,TRBJ1-5,TRBV9
ASSVAPDRAKNIQY,TRBJ2-4,TRBV9
ASSSYLTDTQY,TRBJ2-3,TRBV27
ASSLPKQGNNSPLH,TRBJ1-6,TRBV28
ASSALLAGGPGEQF,TRBJ2-1,TRBV5-1
ASSQLGIAGETDTQY,TRBJ2-3,TRBV12-3/TRBV12-4
SAQLGQGGYEQY,TRBJ2-7,TRBV29-1
SALDLGGTETQF,NA,TRBV20-1
AISQGGNQPQH,TRBJ1-5,TRBV10-3
ASSYSTRGITDTQY,TRBJ2-3,TRBV6-5
SATGGSTDTQY,TRBJ2-3,TRBV20-1
ASSAEGPTGYTQY,TRBJ2-3,TRBV13
ASSSREGTAGYT,TRBJ1-2,TRBV4-1
ASNEAAPNTGELF,TRBJ2-2,TRBV6-1
ASSRNRENEQY,TRBJ2-7,TRBV14
ASSPLTGSSYNEQF,TRBJ2-1,TRBV5-5
SARVHQVNTEAF,TRBJ1-1,TRBV20-1
ASSLSLGELF,TRBJ2-2,TRBV12-3/TRBV12-4
SASVTTGGYT,TRBJ1-2,TRBV20-1
SVEGIPGQPRDTQY,TRBJ2-3,TRBV29-1
ASSKTGTSHVDTQY,TRBJ2-3,TRBV11-2
ASSSRETQY,TRBJ2-5,TRBV7-2
ASRHRDTYQPQH,TRBJ1-5,TRBV6-6
ASTPRVSLQETQY,TRBJ2-5,TRBV7-2
ASTVQETQY,TRBJ2-5,TRBV7-2
ASSSSPPGKGTDTQY,TRBJ2-3,TRBV9
ASSQDLWNNEQY,TRBJ2-5,TRBV7-8
ASSQVGLSSGANVLT,TRBJ2-6,TRBV4-3
ASSLSGNTQY,TRBJ2-3,TRBV12-3/TRBV12-4
ASGRQEEETQY,TRBJ2-5,TRBV12-5
ASPGAGNEQY,TRBJ2-5,TRBV7-2
ASSLTGRTDTQY,TRBJ2-3,TRBV7-2
SVAANSYEQY,TRBJ2-7,TRBV29-1
ASSQDLGRGGYGYT,TRBJ1-2,TRBV4-3
ATSEYSDRGAQY,TRBJ2-3,TRBV24-1
ATQQGSNQPQH,TRBJ1-5,TRBV7-3
ASSSSEGSYEQY,TRBJ2-7,TRBV5-1
ASSEQAGGAYGYT,TRBJ1-2,TRBV2
SARGGDRNERLF,TRBJ1-4,TRBV20-1
ASSLVLAVGSRYNEQF,TRBJ2-1,TRBV7-2
ASSLGGGSMNTEAF,TRBJ1-1,TRBV5-1
SAVDGSATNEKLF,TRBJ1-4,TRBV20-1
ASSQVLHDTQY,TRBJ2-3,TRBV4-2
AISEDLSTDTQY,TRBJ2-3,TRBV10-3
SALVRGIYNEQY,NA,TRBV20-1